This T cell receptor (beta chain) was observed in a study of T-cell memory formation after mild COVID-19. Study-wide results and caveats: Cross-reactive memory apparently joined, as some responding clones appeared in pre-infection memory.

From the 5' RACE reads, TCRdb called clonotypes with MiXCR, one entry per CDR3 protein. The table records 350,000 to 450,000 distinct CDR3 sequences, roughly 14% of them present only once. This clonotype was observed a handful of times. Its antigen is currently unknown. Between the trimmed V and J ends, which lost 4 bases and 4 bases, there was a span of 14 bases. CDR3 length: 15 residues. Germline lookup yields CDR1 SGHTA and CDR2 FQGTGA. This chain uses TRBV7-3 with TRBJ2-1; D is perhaps TRBD2 (6 bases). The sequence derives from a man aged 18 to 30 who had mild COVID-19 (a few samples of this study predate the infection). Cell type and time point are not known. The source material was PBMCs or a T cell subset sorted from them (not recorded which). The CDR3 region has the DNA TGTGCCAGCAGCTCCCGCCTAGCGAGTTACAATGAGCAGTTCTTC. It is translated as CASSSRLASYNEQFF.